This T cell receptor (beta chain) is from a study of cytomegalovirus exposure and HLA in healthy donors. V lost 5 bases and J lost 7; bases outside the gene matches: 12. The germline CDR1 and CDR2 sequences are SGHAT and FQDESV (reference sequence). This CDR3 is 15 amino acids long. Comment on this clone: Its target is not known.

PCR used 60 Vbeta primers and 13 Jbeta primers. In the authors' methods: In a later analysis, of some 80 million unique beta chains, around 9.9 million appeared in at least two donors. Profiled with immunoSEQ multiplex PCR; TCRdb holds only in-frame clones, not every one. V and J calls and clone size come straight from that table; D and trimming were deduced from the DNA. Of under 55,000 clones listed, approximately 70% are singletons. Study-wide findings and caveats: TCR beta V- and J-gene trimming, according to a later analysis, was linked to a missense DCLRE1C variant. Presence/absence analyses took donor sequencing depth as roughly uniform. Usually a TCR sequence was rare, but some public TCRs were found in many donors.

The sequence was obtained from a man aged 18 to 30 in good health and CMV-seronegative. J is TRBJ1-1 and V is TRBV11-1; TRBD1 agrees at 8 bases. Specimen: PBMCs. CDR3 residues: CASSMGQDFDNEAFF. The CDR3 bases are TGTGCCAGCAGCATGGGACAGGATTTTGACAATGAAGCTTTCTTT.